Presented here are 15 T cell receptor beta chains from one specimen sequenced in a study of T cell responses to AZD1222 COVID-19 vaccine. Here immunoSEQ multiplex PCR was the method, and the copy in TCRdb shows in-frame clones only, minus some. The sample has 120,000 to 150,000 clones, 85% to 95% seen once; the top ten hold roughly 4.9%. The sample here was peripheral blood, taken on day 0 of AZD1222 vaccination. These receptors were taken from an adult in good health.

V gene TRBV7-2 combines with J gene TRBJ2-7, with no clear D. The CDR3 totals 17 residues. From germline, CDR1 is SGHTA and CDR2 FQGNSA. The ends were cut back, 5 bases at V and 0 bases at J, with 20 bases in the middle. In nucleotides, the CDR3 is TGTGCCAGCAGCGCCCACCCCCTTCGGGTCAGCTCCTACGAGCAGTACTTC. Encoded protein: CASSAHPLRVSSYEQYF.

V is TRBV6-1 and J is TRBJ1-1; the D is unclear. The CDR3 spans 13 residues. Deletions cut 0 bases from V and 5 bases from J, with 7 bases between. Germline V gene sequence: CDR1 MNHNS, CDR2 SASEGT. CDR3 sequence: CASSEARGTEAFF. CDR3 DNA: TGTGCCAGCAGTGAAGCGCGGGGAACTGAAGCTTTCTTT.

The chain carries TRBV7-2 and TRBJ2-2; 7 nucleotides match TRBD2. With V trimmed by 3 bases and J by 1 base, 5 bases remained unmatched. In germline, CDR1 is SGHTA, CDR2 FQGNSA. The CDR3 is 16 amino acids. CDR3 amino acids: CASSFPGGENTGELFF. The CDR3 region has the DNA TGTGCCAGCAGCTTCCCGGGGGGTGAGAACACCGGGGAGCTGTTTTTT.

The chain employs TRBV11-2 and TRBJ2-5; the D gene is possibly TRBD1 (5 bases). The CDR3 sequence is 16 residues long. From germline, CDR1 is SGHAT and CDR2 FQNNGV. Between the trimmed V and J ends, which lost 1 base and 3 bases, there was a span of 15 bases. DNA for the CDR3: TGTGCCAGCAGCTTAGCCCCGAGACAGTTTAAAGAGACCCAGTACTTC. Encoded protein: CASSLAPRQFKETQYF.

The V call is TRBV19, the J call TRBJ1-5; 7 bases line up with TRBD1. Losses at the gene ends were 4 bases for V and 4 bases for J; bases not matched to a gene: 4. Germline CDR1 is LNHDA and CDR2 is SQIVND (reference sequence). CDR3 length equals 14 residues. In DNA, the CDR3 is TGTGCCAGTAGTACCGGACAGGAGAATCAGCCCCAGCATTTT. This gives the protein CASSTGQENQPQHF.

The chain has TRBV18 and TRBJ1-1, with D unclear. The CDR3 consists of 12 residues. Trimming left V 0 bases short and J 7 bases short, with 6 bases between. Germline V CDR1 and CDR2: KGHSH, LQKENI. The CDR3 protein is CASSPPGGEAFF. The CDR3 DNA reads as TGTGCCAGCTCACCACCGGGCGGTGAAGCTTTCTTT.

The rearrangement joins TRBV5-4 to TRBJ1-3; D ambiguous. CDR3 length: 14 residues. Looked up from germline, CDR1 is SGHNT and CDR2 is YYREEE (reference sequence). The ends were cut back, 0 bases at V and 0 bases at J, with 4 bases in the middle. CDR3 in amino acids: CASSLDLSGNTIYF. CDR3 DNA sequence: TGTGCCAGCAGCTTGGACCTCTCTGGAAACACCATATATTTT.

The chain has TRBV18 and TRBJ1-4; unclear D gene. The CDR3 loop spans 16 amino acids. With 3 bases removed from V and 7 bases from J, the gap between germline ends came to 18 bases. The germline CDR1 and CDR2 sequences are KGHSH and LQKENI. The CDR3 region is CASSPTMDGWSEKLFF. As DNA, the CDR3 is TGTGCCAGCTCACCTACGATGGACGGCTGGTCTGAAAAACTGTTTTTT.

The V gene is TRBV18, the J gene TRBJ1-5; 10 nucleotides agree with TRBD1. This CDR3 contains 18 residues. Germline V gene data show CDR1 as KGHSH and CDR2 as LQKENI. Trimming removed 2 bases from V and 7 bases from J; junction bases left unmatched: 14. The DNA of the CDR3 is TGTGCCAGCTCACCAATCGCGGGGACAGGGGAAGTAAGACAGCCCCAGCATTTT. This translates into CASSPIAGTGEVRQPQHF.

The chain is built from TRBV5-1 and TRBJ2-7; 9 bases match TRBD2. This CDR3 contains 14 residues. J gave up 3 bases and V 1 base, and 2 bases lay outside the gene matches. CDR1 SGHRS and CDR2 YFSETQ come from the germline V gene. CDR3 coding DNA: TGCGCCAGCAGCTTGAGTAGCGGGGGCTACGAGCAGTACTTC. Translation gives CASSLSSGGYEQYF.

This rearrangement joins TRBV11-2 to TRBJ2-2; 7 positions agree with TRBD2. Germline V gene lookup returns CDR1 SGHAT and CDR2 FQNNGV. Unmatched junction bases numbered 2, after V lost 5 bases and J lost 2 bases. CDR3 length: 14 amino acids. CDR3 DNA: TGTGCCAGCAGCCGACTAGCTAACACCGGGGAGCTGTTTTTT. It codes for CASSRLANTGELFF. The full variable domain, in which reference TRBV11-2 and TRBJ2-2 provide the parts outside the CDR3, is EAGVAQSPRYKIIEKRQSVAFWCNPISGHATLYWYQQILGQGPKLLIQFQNNGVVDDSQLPKDRFSAERLKGVDSTLKIQPAKLEDSAVYLCASSRLANTGELFFGEGSRLTVL.

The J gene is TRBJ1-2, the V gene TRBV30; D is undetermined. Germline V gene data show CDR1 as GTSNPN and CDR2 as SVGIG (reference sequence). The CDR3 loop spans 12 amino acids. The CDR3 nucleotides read TGTGCGTGGGCGGGGAGCAGCTATGGCTACACCTTC. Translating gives CAWAGSSYGYTF.

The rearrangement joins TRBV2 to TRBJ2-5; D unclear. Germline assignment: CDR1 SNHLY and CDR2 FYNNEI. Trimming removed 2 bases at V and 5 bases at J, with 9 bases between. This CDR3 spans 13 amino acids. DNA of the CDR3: TGTGCCAGCAGTGAATTTTATGGGGAGACCCAGTACTTC. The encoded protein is CASSEFYGETQYF.

The CDR3, as DNA: TGCAGCGTTATGAAAAACACCGGGGAGCTGTTTTTT. Amino acid sequence: CSVMKNTGELFF. The V gene is TRBV29-1, the J gene TRBJ2-2; D is unresolved. The V end was cut by 5 bases, the J end by 2 bases, with 6 bases between. The germline gives CDR1 SQVTM, CDR2 ANQGSEA. The CDR3 runs to 12 residues.

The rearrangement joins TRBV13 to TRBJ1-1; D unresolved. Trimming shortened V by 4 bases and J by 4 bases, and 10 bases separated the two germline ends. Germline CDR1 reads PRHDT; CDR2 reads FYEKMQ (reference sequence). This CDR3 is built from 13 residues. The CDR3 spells CASSSGEGTEAFF. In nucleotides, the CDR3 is TGTGCCAGCAGCTCCGGGGAGGGCACTGAAGCTTTCTTT.